The clone carrying this T cell receptor beta chain occurred many times. Its cognate antigen is unknown. The CDR3 spans 14 residues. Germline V CDR1 and CDR2: MNHNS, SASEGT. V shed 5 bases and J 5 bases; nucleotides not matched to a gene: 5. The sample comes from a study of neurological immune-mediated disorders. Study results and caveats: No CDR3 amino acid sequences recurred among expanded clones across subjects, suggesting private repertoires in all groups. TCR clonal expansion peaked in HTLV-1-associated myelopathy patients and was lowest in multiple sclerosis patients.

The authors made cDNA by 5'RACE with 10-nucleotide random UMIs. TCRdb reprocessed the 5' RACE reads with MiXCR, giving one entry per CDR3 protein. The repertoire holds about 41,000 distinct CDR3 sequences, with over 2% as singletons. The rearrangement uses TRBV6-1 and TRBJ1-2; 10 bases match TRBD1. The sample consisted of PBMCs. The origin of this receptor is a man aged 25-45 years with multiple sclerosis. In nucleotides, the CDR3 is TGTGCCAGCAGTTTCGGGACAGGGGATTATGGCTACACCTTC. It encodes CASSFGTGDYGYTF.